This TCR beta chain stems from a study of blood T cell repertoires in COVID-19. In the study overall: Samples representing acute and convalescent COVID-19 were sourced from the United States, Italy and Spain.

Deletions cut 2 bases from V and 2 bases from J, with 3 bases between. Germline lookup yields CDR1 MNHEY and CDR2 SVGEGT. This CDR3 has 12 amino acids. The assay was immunoSEQ multiplex PCR, and TCRdb's table has in-frame clones only and misses some. The sample records around 190,000 clones, approximately 80% being singletons. The TCR originated in a woman in her forties or fifties with active or convalescent COVID-19. The genes are TRBV6-2 or TRBV6-3 and TRBJ2-5; D not certain. Specimen: peripheral blood. The CDR3 bases are TGTGCCAGCAGTTACCCTCAAGAGACCCAGTACTTC. Translation: CASSYPQETQYF.